This T cell receptor beta chain comes out of a study of blood T cells in healthy people across ages (dated by TCRdb to about 2015). Some background on the complete study: Template switching captured roughly one uniquely barcoded TCR beta cDNA molecule per two T cells in model experiments. The study measured age-related changes in TCR beta repertoire diversity using deep sequencing normalized with unique cDNA molecular identifiers. Donors of different ages were randomly distributed across sequencing lanes to avoid experimental bias. The study analyzed two additional independent replicas of 1 million unique cDNA reads from the same blood draw for two donors, one aged 18 to 30 and one aged 80 or older. The donors were divided into four age groups: young (average about 16 years), middle-aged (around 41), aged (approximately 62) and long-lived (about 90). What the authors observed across the whole study: Observed TCR beta diversity per million T cells fell roughly linearly with age, and a significant reduction was already apparent by age approximately 41. Compared with the aged group, the long-lived group had more naive CD4+ T cells, fewer expanded clones and increased TCR diversity, suggesting age selection. Observed TCR beta diversity correlated strongly with the percentage of naive T cells measured by flow cytometry. Estimates of total diversity based on one million sequenced T cells were regarded as lower bounds and as underestimates. Conclusive comparison of naive and antigen-experienced compartments was prevented by the profiling of bulk unsorted PBMCs. Donor CMV infection status was unknown, potentially confounding age-related changes in expanded clonotypes.

In the case of this clonotype: Its antigen target is currently unknown. No quality values exist for individual bases; no much larger clone is one base distant.

The 39 donors, aged 6 to 90 years, were systemically healthy Caucasian individuals from Russia. Each donor gave about 9.2 milliliters of peripheral blood, drawn into EDTA-treated Vacutainer tubes. PBMCs were isolated by Ficoll-Paque density-gradient centrifugation, with at least 7 million obtained per sample. Trizol reagent was used to extract total RNA from PBMCs, with at least 5.5 micrograms per sample. For every donor, an aliquot of PBMCs went through flow cytometry to measure the percentages of naive CD45RAhigh/CD27high T cells. The junction shows trimming of 4 bases on V and 7 bases on J, plus 14 bases between the germline ends. The CDR3 has 13 amino acids, counting the end cysteine and phenylalanine. Only the CDR3 region is kept as DNA, spanning 39 bases read in frame from base 1. The germline V gene gives CDR1 as LGHNA and CDR2 as YSLEER. The receptor library was made with 5' RACE. Sequencer: Illumina HiSeq 2500. The second PCR ran for roughly 7 to 11 cycles and used a J-beta primer mix along with a sample-barcoded 5' primer. A unique molecular identifier was introduced onto each TCR beta cDNA molecule by a template-switch 5' adaptor carrying 12 random nucleotides. Each sample yielded at least 2.5 million CDR3-containing paired-end reads. All of the RNA was converted into first-strand cDNA using the Mint cDNA synthesis kit, with a TRBC-specific oligonucleotide serving as the primer. All cDNA was treated with uracil-DNA glycosylase and then went through a first 18-cycle PCR with the universal primers M1SS and BC2_uni_R. In the paper's pipeline: Normalization of each sample was performed by random selection of 1 million high-quality reads, each carrying a distinct molecular identifier. Reads with shared molecular identifiers were discarded instead of being binned into consensus sequences. MiTCR, with a Q25 quality threshold and the strictest error-elimination algorithm, was used for CDR3 identification, clonotype clustering and error correction. Lower-bound total TCR beta diversity was estimated with a nonparametric unseen species model using Euler transformation. TCRdb reanalyzed the raw reads on its own, using fastp at Q25 for trimming and MiXCR for clone calling, and kept in-frame beta chains. CDR3 protein duplicates are merged, each entry listing the most common genes and DNA. Clone size and V and J calls follow TCRdb, not the original study. The sample table shows hundreds of thousands of distinct CDR3 sequences, and around 38% are seen once. 25% to 35% of the sample is held by the ten biggest clonotypes.

Sequencing was done on a sample of blood. This TCR was sampled from an older man in good health. The V and J segments used are TRBV4-3 and TRBJ2-7, with the D segment identity uncertain. The CDR3 region reads CASSPIANNEQYF. The bases are TGCGCCAGCAGCCCCATAGCCAACAATGAGCAGTACTTC.